One TCR beta chain is described in this entry. Its antigen is currently unknown. Trimming shortened V by 1 base and J by 6 bases, and 9 bases separated the two germline ends. The CDR3 loop spans 13 amino acids. Germline V gives CDR1 LGHNA, CDR2 YNFKEQ. The data stem from a study of long-term antiretroviral therapy in people with HIV. Overall study: Of all samples, the earliest predate the 2015 immediate-ART recommendation by about a decade.

Study-wide findings and caveats: Diversity went up after ART and still fell short of transplant donor controls. Within the repertoire, clones expanded before ART were dominant at all time points.

Runs used v3.0 of the immunoSEQ assay and were done at survey level. Profiled with immunoSEQ multiplex PCR; TCRdb holds only in-frame clones, not every one. The table lists 34,000 or so clones, nearly 95% of them singletons. Without exception, participants with HIV were treated in the United States. The origin of this receptor is a woman aged 45-65 years with HIV. Here the sequenced sample was unsorted PBMCs, taken approximately 5.1 years after starting antiretroviral therapy. The gene calls are TRBV4-2 and TRBJ1-2, with a possible D match to TRBD1 (6 bases). This chain's CDR3 is CASSQGGQDGYTF. CDR3 DNA sequence: TGTGCCAGCAGCCAAGGGGGGCAGGATGGCTACACCTTC.